This T cell receptor beta chain comes out of a study of tumor-infiltrating lymphocytes in primary liver carcinoma. The study's findings and limits: The samples were not sorted (they were bulk), so CD4+ and CD8+ repertoires were not compared. For tumor-adjacent and tumor-blood pairs, overlap was less than that seen for tumor region pairs.

A note on this clonotype: Antigen specificity is unknown. One junction end does not reproduce the germline sequence, and a read error may be involved.

The germline gives CDR1 MDHEN, CDR2 SYDVKM. The CDR3 totals 17 residues. The study extracted blood RNA from unsorted whole blood and also extracted germline DNA. Starting material of 500 ng total RNA yielded TCR beta cDNA via a constant-region primer. Three nested multiplex PCR rounds, a slightly modified ARM-PCR, produced the libraries for TCR beta. TRBV1-TRBV30 forward and Cbeta reverse primers drove the first two roughly 10-cycle rounds. From the multiplex PCR reads, TCRdb called clonotypes with MiXCR, one entry per CDR3 protein. This sample has almost 200,000 distinct CDR3 sequences, with around three fifths found just once.

Material: peripheral blood. The chain couples TRBV28 to TRBJ1-5; tentatively, D is TRBD1 (6 bases). This receptor was taken from a woman aged 60-70 years with primary liver carcinoma and hepatitis B virus infection. Here the CDR3 DNA reads TGTGCCTGCAGTTTCTCGGGCCCATTGGGGGCCAGTCAGCCCCAGCATTTT. Amino acid sequence: CACSFSGPLGASQPQHF.